The rows below give T cell receptor beta chains drawn from one sample of a study of regulatory T cells in long-lasting Graves disease. TCRdb re-analysed the multiplex PCR reads in MiXCR, keeping a single row per CDR3 protein. The repertoire holds approximately 560,000 distinct CDR3 sequences, with 15% to 20% as singletons. These data were also reused for a study on T cells in Graves' hyperthyroidism and ophthalmopathy.

Source: peripheral blood mononuclear cells (PBMCs), taken at new diagnosis, from a patient treated with antithyroid drugs. The receptor source for this set is a man aged 18-30 years with Graves disease. Each CDR3 is given with its conserved first and last residue. A D gene is named only where the DNA matches it firmly. Expanded clones get a size class; other rows say once, few or many, or leave the size out.

V: TRBV18
D: TRBD2
J: TRBJ2-1
size: few
CDR3: CASSPDGGTRTFF
DNA: TGTGCCAGCTCACCGGATGGGGGGACTAGGACGTTCTTC

V: TRBV12-5
D: TRBD2
J: TRBJ2-5
size: few
CDR3: CASGLMGLAGETQYF
DNA: TGTGCTAGTGGTTTGATGGGACTAGCGGGGGAGACCCAGTACTTC

V: TRBV4-1
D: -
J: TRBJ1-5
size: few
CDR3: CASSQASGGSNQPQHF
DNA: TGCGCCAGCAGCCAAGCCTCCGGAGGTAGCAATCAGCCCCAGCATTTT

V: TRBV7-9
D: -
J: TRBJ1-2
size: few
CDR3: CASSLGAENYGYTF
DNA: TGTGCCAGCAGCTTAGGGGCAGAGAACTATGGCTACACCTTC

V: TRBV19
D: -
J: TRBJ1-1
size: few
CDR3: CASSSLGSANTEAFF
DNA: TGTGCCAGTAGTTCCCTGGGGTCCGCGAACACTGAAGCTTTCTTT

V: TRBV3-1
D: -
J: TRBJ1-5
size: -
CDR3: CASSQNGGFKHF
DNA: TGTGCCAGCAGCCAGAACGGGGGGTTTAAGCATTTT

V: TRBV7-2
D: -
J: TRBJ2-2
size: many
CDR3: CASSLVSFTGELFF
DNA: TGTGCCAGCAGCTTAGTATCCTTTACCGGGGAGCTGTTTTTT

V: TRBV2
D: -
J: TRBJ1-1
size: many
CDR3: CASSVSSSGKAFF
DNA: TGTGCCAGCAGTGTTAGTTCGTCGGGGAAAGCTTTCTTT

V: TRBV9
D: -
J: TRBJ1-2
size: few
CDR3: CASRRTSSNYGYTF
DNA: TGTGCCAGCAGGAGGACATCTTCTAACTATGGCTACACCTTC

V: TRBV7-3
D: TRBD2
J: TRBJ2-2
size: few
CDR3: CASSSGTSGIANTGELFF
DNA: TGTGCCAGCAGTTCAGGGACTAGCGGGATCGCGAACACCGGGGAGCTGTTTTTT

V: TRBV7-8
D: TRBD2
J: TRBJ2-1
size: few
CDR3: CASSFSGSRSYNEQFF
DNA: TGTGCCAGCAGTTTTAGCGGGAGCCGCTCCTACAATGAGCAGTTCTTC

V: TRBV5-1
D: TRBD2
J: TRBJ2-7
size: -
CDR3: CASREGLAGGFYEQYF
DNA: TGCGCCAGCAGAGAGGGACTAGCGGGAGGGTTCTACGAGCAGTACTTC

V: TRBV28
D: TRBD1
J: TRBJ1-5
size: many
CDR3: CASSFLTGPRNQPQHF
DNA: TGTGCCAGCAGTTTTTTGACAGGGCCTCGCAATCAGCCCCAGCATTTT

V: TRBV20-1
D: TRBD2
J: TRBJ2-7
size: -
CDR3: CSATRLAGASGEQYF
DNA: TGCAGTGCTACCCGACTAGCGGGGGCCTCCGGGGAGCAGTACTTC

V: TRBV6-2/TRBV6-3
D: -
J: TRBJ2-3
size: -
CDR3: CASRVRLGTDTQYF
DNA: TGTGCCAGCAGGGTGAGACTAGGCACAGATACGCAGTATTTT

V: TRBV10-3
D: -
J: TRBJ2-5
size: many
CDR3: CAISESVEETQYF
DNA: TGTGCCATCAGTGAGTCGGTAGAAGAGACCCAGTACTTC

V: TRBV27
D: TRBD1
J: TRBJ1-2
size: -
CDR3: CASSLAGTGGGGYTF
DNA: TGTGCCAGCAGCTTGGCCGGGACAGGGGGCGGTGGCTACACCTTC

V: TRBV5-1
D: TRBD1
J: TRBJ2-7
size: few
CDR3: CASSLATGNYEQYF
DNA: TGCGCCAGCAGCTTGGCGACAGGGAACTACGAGCAGTACTTC

V: TRBV24-1
D: -
J: TRBJ1-2
size: -
CDR3: CATSGGGDGTIASGYTF
DNA: TGTGCCACCAGTGGAGGGGGGGACGGGACGATAGCTTCTGGCTACACCTTC

V: TRBV18
D: -
J: TRBJ1-1
size: many
CDR3: CASSVRRGGNTEAFF
DNA: TGTGCCAGCTCAGTCCGACGGGGCGGGAACACTGAAGCTTTCTTT

V: TRBV20-1
D: -
J: TRBJ2-7
size: few
CDR3: CSAQTDRMVSYEQYF
DNA: TGCAGTGCCCAGACGGACCGGATGGTGTCCTACGAGCAGTACTTC

V: TRBV5-1
D: -
J: TRBJ2-3
size: many
CDR3: CASKGAEVTDTQYF
DNA: TGCGCCAGCAAAGGGGCAGAAGTCACAGATACGCAGTATTTT

V: TRBV20-1
D: TRBD2
J: TRBJ2-1
size: -
CDR3: CSASSGLAGFDEQFF
DNA: TGCAGTGCTAGTTCCGGACTAGCGGGATTTGATGAGCAGTTCTTC

V: TRBV30
D: -
J: TRBJ2-2
size: few
CDR3: CAWSRVNTGELFF
DNA: TGTGCCTGGTCCAGGGTGAACACCGGGGAGCTGTTTTTT

V: TRBV6-1
D: TRBD1
J: TRBJ2-3
size: few
CDR3: CASRGQVTDTQYF
DNA: TGTGCCAGCAGGGGACAGGTCACAGATACGCAGTATTTT

V: TRBV6-2/TRBV6-3
D: -
J: TRBJ2-3
size: -
CDR3: CASSYPQGSGRADTQYF
DNA: TGTGCCAGCAGTTACCCACAGGGAAGTGGGCGGGCAGATACGCAGTATTTT

V: TRBV6-5
D: -
J: TRBJ2-7
size: many
CDR3: CASSYSRGAYEQYF
DNA: TGTGCCAGCAGTTACTCGCGCGGAGCCTACGAGCAGTACTTC

V: TRBV11-1
D: TRBD2
J: TRBJ2-3
size: many
CDR3: CASSFQLAGGSDTQYF
DNA: TGTGCCAGCAGCTTTCAACTAGCGGGAGGATCAGATACGCAGTATTTT

V: TRBV5-1
D: -
J: TRBJ2-3
size: few
CDR3: CASSTSTQAETDTQYF
DNA: TGCGCCAGCAGCACTTCGACCCAAGCGGAAACAGATACGCAGTATTTT

V: TRBV4-1
D: TRBD1
J: TRBJ2-7
size: few
CDR3: CASSQAAGGGEQYF
DNA: TGCGCCAGCAGCCAAGCGGCAGGGGGCGGCGAGCAGTACTTC

V: TRBV20-1
D: TRBD1
J: TRBJ1-1
size: many
CDR3: CSAQDRGGRNEAFF
DNA: TGCAGTGCTCAGGACAGGGGGGGGAGGAATGAAGCTTTCTTT

V: TRBV12-3/TRBV12-4
D: -
J: TRBJ1-1
size: many
CDR3: CASSFGLRANTEAFF
DNA: TGTGCCAGCAGTTTTGGGTTACGGGCAAACACTGAAGCTTTCTTT

V: TRBV20-1
D: TRBD2
J: TRBJ2-3
size: few
CDR3: CSARDALLAGATDTQYF
DNA: TGCAGTGCTAGAGACGCCCTACTAGCGGGCGCCACAGATACGCAGTATTTT

V: TRBV12-3/TRBV12-4
D: TRBD2
J: TRBJ2-3
size: many
CDR3: CASSIRTSGRTDTQYF
DNA: TGTGCCAGCAGTATTCGGACTAGCGGGAGGACAGATACGCAGTATTTT

V: TRBV28
D: -
J: TRBJ1-2
size: many
CDR3: CASSFSGMDGYTF
DNA: TGTGCCAGCAGTTTCTCCGGGATGGATGGCTACACCTTC

V: TRBV28
D: TRBD2
J: TRBJ2-6
size: few
CDR3: CASTFSSGRWGRSGANVLTF
DNA: TGTGCCAGCACCTTTAGTAGCGGGAGGTGGGGGCGGTCTGGGGCCAACGTCCTGACTTTC

V: TRBV7-9
D: TRBD1
J: TRBJ2-7
size: -
CDR3: CASSSRGTGISYEQYF
DNA: TGTGCCAGCAGCTCCCGTGGGACAGGGATTTCCTACGAGCAGTACTTC

V: TRBV19
D: -
J: TRBJ1-5
size: few
CDR3: CASSMGSWTANQPQHF
DNA: TGTGCCAGTAGTATGGGAAGTTGGACGGCCAATCAGCCCCAGCATTTT

V: TRBV27
D: -
J: TRBJ2-7
size: few
CDR3: CASSWEGPPYEQYF
DNA: TGTGCCAGCAGCTGGGAAGGGCCTCCCTACGAGCAGTACTTC

V: TRBV20-1
D: -
J: TRBJ2-7
size: few
CDR3: CSASDPTDADYEQYF
DNA: TGCAGTGCTAGTGACCCGACAGATGCCGACTACGAGCAGTACTTC

V: TRBV7-9
D: TRBD1
J: TRBJ2-6
size: -
CDR3: CASTLLSDRGRAFGANVPTF
DNA: TGTGCCAGCACCCTCTTATCCGACAGGGGAAGAGCTTTTGGGGCCAACGTCCCGACTTTC

V: TRBV13
D: TRBD2
J: TRBJ2-5
size: many
CDR3: CASSLDPGPGRETQYF
DNA: TGTGCCAGCAGCTTAGACCCTGGTCCCGGGAGGGAGACCCAGTACTTC

V: TRBV11-2
D: -
J: TRBJ2-7
size: many
CDR3: CASSLDWGTGRGEQYF
DNA: TGTGCCAGCAGCTTAGATTGGGGTACGGGGCGGGGCGAGCAGTACTTC

V: TRBV19
D: -
J: TRBJ2-7
size: -
CDR3: CATNPGAEYEQYF
DNA: TGTGCCACCAACCCGGGGGCCGAATACGAGCAGTACTTC

V: TRBV10-3
D: TRBD2
J: TRBJ2-1
size: few
CDR3: CAISDLGPGLSYNEQFF
DNA: TGTGCCATCAGTGACCTGGGTCCGGGACTAAGTTACAATGAGCAGTTCTTC

V: TRBV9
D: -
J: TRBJ2-6
size: -
CDR3: CASSVSGDSGANVLTF
DNA: TGTGCCAGCAGCGTAAGTGGGGACTCTGGGGCCAACGTCCTGACTTTC

V: TRBV12-3/TRBV12-4
D: -
J: TRBJ1-3
size: many
CDR3: CASRPGTSGNTIYF
DNA: TGTGCCAGCAGGCCAGGGACTTCTGGAAACACCATATATTTT

V: TRBV6-2/TRBV6-3
D: TRBD2
J: TRBJ2-7
size: few
CDR3: CASSHPGTSGKGQYF
DNA: TGTGCCAGCAGCCACCCCGGGACTAGCGGGAAAGGGCAGTACTTC

V: TRBV30
D: TRBD1
J: TRBJ2-7
size: many
CDR3: CAWSPGTGLYEQYF
DNA: TGTGCCTGGAGTCCCGGGACAGGGCTCTACGAGCAGTACTTC

V: TRBV7-8
D: -
J: TRBJ2-3
size: -
CDR3: CASSPIGGQGLRGTDTQYF
DNA: TGCGCCAGCAGCCCAATCGGAGGGCAGGGACTGAGAGGGACAGATACGCAGTATTTT

V: TRBV9
D: -
J: TRBJ1-4
size: -
CDR3: CASSPAGTTTNEKLFF
DNA: TGTGCCAGCAGCCCGGCCGGGACCACAACTAATGAAAAACTGTTTTTT

V: TRBV11-2
D: TRBD2
J: TRBJ2-7
size: -
CDR3: CASSPSARLAGDRQYF
DNA: TGTGCCAGCAGCCCGTCTGCGCGACTAGCGGGAGACCGGCAGTACTTC

V: TRBV2
D: -
J: TRBJ1-1
size: many
CDR3: CASTPTGRTEAFF
DNA: TGTGCCAGCACGCCTACAGGGCGCACTGAAGCTTTCTTT

V: TRBV5-1
D: -
J: TRBJ2-1
size: many
CDR3: CASSWTGASPGDEQFF
DNA: TGCGCCAGCAGCTGGACCGGGGCTTCTCCTGGGGATGAGCAGTTCTTC

V: TRBV7-9
D: TRBD1
J: TRBJ2-5
size: -
CDR3: CASSPTGLGETQYF
DNA: TGTGCCAGCAGCCCGACAGGGTTGGGGGAGACCCAGTACTTC